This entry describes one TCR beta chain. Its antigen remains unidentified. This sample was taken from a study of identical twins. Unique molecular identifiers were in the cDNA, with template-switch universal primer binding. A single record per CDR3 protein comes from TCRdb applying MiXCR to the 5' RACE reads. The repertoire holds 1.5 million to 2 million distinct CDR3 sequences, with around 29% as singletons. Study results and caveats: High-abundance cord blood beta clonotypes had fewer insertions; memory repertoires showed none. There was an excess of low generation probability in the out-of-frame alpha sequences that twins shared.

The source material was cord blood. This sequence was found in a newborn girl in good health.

The CDR3 DNA follows: TGTGCCAGCAGCCCCGACAGTGGGAGGGCAGATACGCAGTATTTT. This gives the protein CASSPDSGRADTQYF. The chain links TRBV7-2 to TRBJ2-3; 7 bases match TRBD2. The CDR3 covers 15 residues. The ends lost 5 bases at V and 4 bases at J; junction bases unmatched: 9. Germline values: CDR1 SGHTA, CDR2 FQGNSA.